The TCR beta chain under discussion was sequenced for a study of PD-1 blockade in classical Hodgkin lymphoma (dated by TCRdb to about 2020). Turning to the overall study: Nivolumab dosing was 3 mg/kg intravenously every 2 weeks, continuing until either disease progression or unacceptable toxicity. To define a peripheral blood immune signature of response to PD-1 blockade in classical Hodgkin lymphoma, the study combined TCR beta sequencing with CyTOF.

The Qiagen DNeasy kit was used to extract genomic DNA from unsorted PBMCs and from the negatively selected CD4+ and CD8+ fractions. Using primers that anneal to V and J segments, immunoSEQ multiplex PCR amplified the TCR beta CDR3 regions. Amplification bias was minimized using a synthetic immune receptor repertoire, and residual bias was removed computationally after sequencing. Concerning the study's data processing: Repertoire diversity was quantified as the Shannon entropy index using custom Python scripts. The unsorted, CD4+ and CD8+ repertoires were each analyzed separately, with the exception of combined analyses, where CD4+ and CD8+ sequences were merged in silico. A clone counted as expanded when the clone's frequency after treatment rose at least 2-fold relative to C1D1, and clones undetected at baseline were given a pseudocount of 0.5. Clones with 0 or 1 copy at C1D1 were classified as singleton clones, and clones with 2 or more copies were classified as non-singleton clones. Clones expanded in unsorted samples were assigned a CD4+, CD8+ or unknown annotation through matching of protein sequences in sorted samples from the same patient. Wilcoxon tests on paired samples were used to test changes in diversity from C1D1 to C4D1. TCRdb holds this immuneACCESS table with in-frame rearrangements only. Some clones are missing; in checked studies, unresolved V genes explain under half, and the rest has no known cause. The V and J calls and clone size were taken over from that table, and D and trimming were inferred from the DNA. This sample comprises more than 20,000 clones, about 86% of them detected only once. The top ten clonotypes cover 6% to 6.5% of the sample.

Remarks on this clone: Its antigen is not yet known. No base quality information exists; no much larger clone differs at one position.

What this sample's time point label stands for: cycle 4 day 1 (C4D1), after 5 to 7 weeks of nivolumab. Relapse after autologous stem cell transplantation had occurred in all trial patients, and cohorts A, B and C were distinguished by prior brentuximab vedotin exposure. The trial cohort included 50 to 70 patients with relapsed/refractory classical Hodgkin lymphoma, and each patient had a best overall response of complete response, partial response or progressive disease. Trial patients were treated with single-agent nivolumab in the multi-cohort phase II CheckMate 205 trial. An independent review committee assessed best overall response by applying the 2007 International Working Group response criteria. Trial PBMCs were obtained immediately prior to nivolumab initiation (C1D1) and on therapy at cycle 2 day 1 and cycle 4 day 1. Peripheral blood was collected in 8 mL Vacutainer Cell Preparation Tubes, from which PBMCs were isolated by centrifugation and then cryopreserved.

Study-level results and caveats: Diversity was lower in patients who began nivolumab less than 1 year after ASCT, so these patients were left out of later analyses to avoid confounding by immune reconstitution. Baseline TCR diversity was reported as lower in newly diagnosed patients than in healthy donors, and lower still in relapsed/refractory patients. Trial patients with a complete response had baseline diversity similar to that of newly diagnosed patients, while partial responders and progressors had significantly lower diversity. Only a single clinical trial cohort was studied, and what caused the repertoire differences, possibly disease activity or prior therapy, remained undefined. A significant rise by C4D1 was seen in CD4+ but not CD8+ TCR diversity (p=0.0027 vs p=0.16), with the rise being most apparent in complete responders (p=0.02).

The receptor comes from a human donor with classical Hodgkin lymphoma. Sequences were derived from peripheral blood mononuclear cells (PBMCs), sampled before the fourth cycle of nivolumab.

The DNA sequence is TGTGCCTGGAGTGTAGGTGGGAGTAGCACAGATACGCAGTATTTT. Its protein is CAWSVGGSSTDTQYF. The chain was built from TRBV30 and TRBJ2-3, and the D gene may be TRBD2, 5 bases matching. At the junction V is shortened by 0 bases and J by 0 bases, with 10 bases in between. The germline V gene (reference sequence) yields GTSNPN for CDR1 and SVGIG for CDR2. The CDR3 numbers 15 residues from cysteine through phenylalanine. Of all the DNA, just the CDR3 is kept, 45 bases in frame from base 1. Extended through the reference TRBV30 and TRBJ2-3 proteins, this CDR3 yields the full variable domain: SQTIHQWPATLVQPVGSPLSLECTVEGTSNPNLYWYRQAAGRGLQLLFYSVGIGQISSEVPQNLSASRPQDRQFILSSKKLLLSDSGFYLCAWSVGGSSTDTQYFGPGTRLTVL.